Following are 10 T cell receptor beta chains from one sample sequenced in a study of blood T cell repertoires in COVID-19. TCRdb keeps only in-frame clones here, not all; method: immunoSEQ multiplex PCR. Here the sample spans approximately 150,000 clones, roughly 89% being singletons. Specimen: peripheral blood. These receptors were collected from a woman aged 60-75 years who had recovered from COVID-19.

The chain joins TRBV25-1 to TRBJ1-2, with 9 bases matching TRBD1. This CDR3 spans 13 amino acids. After removal of 2 bases from V and 7 bases from J, the junction contained 2 bases not matched to a gene. The V gene's germline CDR1 is MGHDK and CDR2 SYGVNS. This chain's CDR3 is CASSEDRGGGYTF. The CDR3 nucleotides read TGTGCCAGCAGTGAAGACAGGGGGGGTGGCTACACCTTC.

The gene calls are TRBV6-5 and TRBJ1-2; 7 bases align to TRBD1. This CDR3 is built from 16 residues. CDR1 and CDR2 (germline): MNHEY, SVGAGI. Trimming took 0 bases from V and 7 from J; bases not matched to a gene: 11. CDR3 loop: CASSYSRGGTATGYTF. In DNA, the CDR3 is TGTGCCAGCAGTTACTCTAGGGGCGGGACAGCGACTGGCTACACCTTC.

The table lists this clone with a few counts. V usage is TRBV28 and J usage is TRBJ2-5; D may be TRBD2 (7 bases). This CDR3 has 14 amino acids. V lost 2 bases, J lost 4 bases, and 11 bases lay in between. From germline, CDR1 is MDHEN and CDR2 SYDVKM. CDR3 sequence reads: CASSLAGGAETQYF. The CDR3 region has the DNA TGTGCCAGCAGTTTAGCTGGGGGGGCAGAGACCCAGTACTTC.

The V call is TRBV5-4, the J call TRBJ1-4, with 10 bases aligning to TRBD1. Germline V lookup: CDR1 SGHNT, CDR2 YYREEE (reference sequence). The CDR3 spans 15 residues. V was clipped by 3 bases and J by 5 bases; unmatched bases: 4. CDR3 amino acids: CASSWDRGSNEKLFF. DNA of the CDR3: TGTGCCAGCAGCTGGGACAGGGGTTCCAATGAAAAACTGTTTTTT.

For the CDR3, the DNA is TGTGCCAGCAGTCCCTCCCCGACAGGAGCCACTAATGAAAAACTGTTTTTT. It yields the protein CASSPSPTGATNEKLFF. This chain uses TRBV28 with TRBJ1-4; tentatively, D is TRBD1 (6 bases). V was trimmed by 5 bases and J by 2 bases, leaving 18 bases between them. This CDR3 is 17 amino acids long. Germline V gene lookup returns CDR1 MDHEN and CDR2 SYDVKM.

The J gene is TRBJ2-3, the V gene TRBV5-6; D is possibly TRBD2 (7 bases). Trimming removed 0 bases at V and 2 bases at J, with 16 bases between. Per germline, CDR1 SGHDT and CDR2 YYEEEE. The CDR3 is made up of 17 amino acids. CDR3 nucleotides: TGTGCCAGCAGCTTGGCTTTGGCGGGGGCCACCACAGATACGCAGTATTTT. It specifies CASSLALAGATTDTQYF.

The chain joins TRBV12-3 or TRBV12-4 to TRBJ1-3; D is undetermined. V lost 3 bases and J lost 10, with 7 bases in between. CDR3 length equals 11 residues. The CDR3 nucleotides are TGTGCCAGCAGTTTGAGTTTTACCATATATTTT. This encodes CASSLSFTIYF.

The chain joins TRBV2 to TRBJ2-1; unclear D gene. V was clipped by 4 bases and J by 3 bases, with 10 bases between them. CDR1 is SNHLY, CDR2 FYNNEI, per germline. This CDR3 has 14 amino acids. Here the CDR3 DNA reads TGTGCCAGCAGTGTCAACCCGGGCTACAATGAGCAGTTCTTC. Protein sequence: CASSVNPGYNEQFF.

The genes are TRBV19 and TRBJ1-2; maybe TRBD1 (6 bases). The CDR3 contains 15 residues. The germline gives CDR1 LNHDA, CDR2 SQIVND (reference sequence). V lost 6 bases and J lost 1, with 15 bases in between. In DNA form, the CDR3 reads TGTGCCAGTAGCCAAAACAGGGTTGGTAACTATGGCTACACCTTC. The encoded protein is CASSQNRVGNYGYTF.

This chain links TRBV3-1 (or the pseudogene TRBV3-2) with TRBJ2-3, with TRBD2 identical over 8 bases. Germline trimming cut 1 base from V and 2 bases from J; bases unmatched to any gene: 11. The CDR3 is 18 amino acids. The germline CDR1 and CDR2 sequences are LGHDT and YNNKEL (reference sequence). CDR3: CASSQADLAGKNTDTQYF. Here the CDR3 DNA reads TGTGCCAGCAGCCAAGCCGACTTAGCGGGGAAAAACACAGATACGCAGTATTTT.